These 7 T cell receptor beta chains share one sample of origin, sequenced in a study of human T cells and chemical hapten exposure. Specified time point: pre-sensitization, week 0. Indicated treatment: therapeutic diphenylcyclopropenone sensitization with weekly scalp DPC. One entry per CDR3 protein results from TCRdb running MiXCR on the RACE reads. The sample has 65,000 to 90,000 distinct CDR3 sequences, roughly 15% seen once. Sequenced material: whole blood, taken in connection with sensitization to the hapten diphenylcyclopropenone (DPC). These receptors were taken from a woman in her forties or fifties with alopecia areata. Some clones in this sample may be carry-over from other donors' samples.

This clonotype was observed at least ten times. The rearrangement uses TRBV6-6 and TRBJ2-2, with D tentatively TRBD1 or TRBD2 (5 bases each). V was shortened by 5 bases and J by 4 bases, with 14 bases between the two germline ends. CDR1 and CDR2 from the germline V gene are MNHNY and SVGAGI (reference sequence). The CDR3 length is 15 residues. Here the CDR3 reads CASSPRRAGTGELFF. The CDR3 DNA is TGTGCCAGCAGTCCGCGCAGGGCGGGCACCGGGGAGCTGTTTTTT.

The sample holds a few counts of this clonotype. The genes are TRBV19 and TRBJ2-1; D perhaps matches TRBD1 (5 bases). The ends were cut back, 7 bases at V and 10 bases at J, with 20 bases in the middle. The germline CDR1 and CDR2 sequences are LNHDA and SQIVND (reference sequence). There are 14 residues in the CDR3. The CDR3 DNA follows: TGTGCCAGTACCAGTGACAGCCCTAAAGGGGAGCAGTTCTTC. It codes for CASTSDSPKGEQFF.

This clonotype has just a few counts. This chain uses TRBV6-2 or TRBV6-3 with TRBJ2-1; 7 nucleotides align to TRBD2. This CDR3 has 15 amino acids. The germline CDR1 and CDR2 sequences are MNHEY and SVGEGT. Trimming took 7 bases from V and 0 from J; bases not matched to a gene: 6. CDR3: CASKPGGVSYNEQFF. Written as DNA, the CDR3 is TGTGCCAGCAAGCCGGGAGGTGTCTCCTACAATGAGCAGTTCTTC.

This clonotype occurred a few times. The V call is TRBV29-1, the J call TRBJ2-5, with unresolved D. Deletions cut 6 bases from V and 3 bases from J, with 20 bases between. Germline CDR1 and CDR2: SQVTM and ANQGSEA. This CDR3 region has 15 residues. Here the CDR3 reads CSVGSAKGLKETQYF. The DNA of the CDR3 is TGCAGCGTGGGAAGCGCCAAGGGCCTTAAAGAGACCCAGTACTTC.

Comments on this clonotype: With a much larger clone just one base away, this may be a read error. This chain links TRBV7-6 with TRBJ2-3; D gene unclear. Germline CDR1 SGHVS, CDR2 FNYEAQ. The V end was cut by 5 bases, the J end by 6 bases, with 9 bases between. The CDR3 length is 12 residues. The CDR3 region has the DNA TGTGCCAGCAGCCGGAACTCCGATACGCAGTATTTT. Its translation is CASSRNSDTQYF.

In its sample, this clonotype was seen a few times. The genes are TRBV28 and TRBJ2-6; the D gene is possibly TRBD2 (5 bases). Trimming cost V 5 bases and J 5 bases, with 10 bases left between them. CDR3 size: 14 residues. CDR1 MDHEN and CDR2 SYDVKM come from the germline V gene. The CDR3 loop reads CASSPAGRANVLTF. The CDR3 coding sequence is TGTGCCAGCAGTCCCGCGGGTCGGGCCAACGTCCTGACTTTC.

This clonotype has only a few counts. The chain couples TRBV7-9 to TRBJ1-4; TRBD1 matches at 7 bases. The CDR3 totals 16 residues. Losses at the gene ends were 5 bases for V and 0 bases for J; bases not matched to a gene: 6. In germline, CDR1 is SEHNR, CDR2 FQNEAQ (reference sequence). The CDR3 coding sequence is TGTGCCAGCAGCAAAACCGGGACAGCAACTAATGAAAAACTGTTTTTT. This gives the protein CASSKTGTATNEKLFF.